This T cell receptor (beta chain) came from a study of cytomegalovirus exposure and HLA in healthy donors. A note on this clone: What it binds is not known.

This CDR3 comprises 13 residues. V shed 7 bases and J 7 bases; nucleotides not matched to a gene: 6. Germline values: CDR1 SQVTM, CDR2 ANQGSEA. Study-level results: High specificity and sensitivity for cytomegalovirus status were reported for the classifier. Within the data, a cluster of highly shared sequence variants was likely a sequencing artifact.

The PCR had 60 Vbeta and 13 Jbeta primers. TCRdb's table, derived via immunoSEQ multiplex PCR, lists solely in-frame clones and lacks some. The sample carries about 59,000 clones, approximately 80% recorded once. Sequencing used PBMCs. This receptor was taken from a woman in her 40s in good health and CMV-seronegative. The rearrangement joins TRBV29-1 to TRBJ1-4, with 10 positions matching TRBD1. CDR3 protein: CSADRGQGEKLFF. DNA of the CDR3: TGCAGCGCCGACAGGGGGCAGGGTGAAAAACTGTTTTTT.